The rows below give T cell receptor beta chains drawn from one sample of a study of Graves' ophthalmopathy and Graves' hyperthyroidism. TCRdb processed the multiplex PCR reads anew with MiXCR; each CDR3 protein has one entry. The sample has about 600,000 distinct CDR3 sequences, roughly 40% seen once. Sequencing was done on a sample of peripheral blood or thyroid tissue (not recorded which). Receptors originate from an adult man with Graves' hyperthyroidism. The CDR3 runs from the conserved cysteine through the conserved F or W.

j_call	v_call	cdr3_aa
TRBJ2-1	TRBV4-1	CASSQGGVNEQFF
TRBJ1-5	TRBV20-1	CSARGGFQETQHF
TRBJ1-2	TRBV20-1	CSARRGGAGGYTF
TRBJ1-1	TRBV12-3/TRBV12-4	CASKRDPNTEAFF
TRBJ1-1	TRBV6-1	CASSVGERTEAFF
TRBJ2-6	TRBV9	CASSLGQSLSGANVLTF
TRBJ2-5	TRBV24-1	CATSDPGQTGDKETQYF
TRBJ1-2	TRBV5-6	CAWSLGQNYGYTF
TRBJ1-2	TRBV10-1	CASSQGNSLDGYTF
TRBJ1-2	TRBV5-1	CASSLDGTPHIRDGYTF
TRBJ1-1	TRBV29-1	CSVDRPGTGMNTEAFF
TRBJ1-4	TRBV4-1	CASSRMPTGSEEKLFF
TRBJ2-7	TRBV7-3	CASSLSGGHIYEQYF
TRBJ1-1	TRBV6-5	CASSYASMGTEAFF
TRBJ1-1	TRBV29-1	CSVGDGGMNTEAFF
TRBJ1-2	TRBV25-1	CASSKQGTYGYTF
TRBJ2-2	TRBV6-4	CASSYSSVGGSGTGELFF
TRBJ1-2	TRBV20-1	CSAGIGGGNYGYTF
TRBJ2-7	TRBV5-1	CASSPGVPYEQYF
TRBJ1-2	TRBV2	CAGSEGRCYGYTF
TRBJ1-2	TRBV11-2	CASRTNRGSGYTF
TRBJ1-4	TRBV6-5	CASSYGSGATNEKLFF
TRBJ2-5	TRBV6-5	CAGRTRRETQYF
TRBJ1-1	TRBV19	CASIPQHRVLNTEAFF
TRBJ1-4	TRBV29-1	CSVGGPATNEKLFF
TRBJ2-2	TRBV5-6	CASSRTSGTQITGELFF
TRBJ2-7	TRBV7-8	CASSLEVSYEQYF
TRBJ2-7	TRBV24-1	CATSDLHIPGQGPYEQYF
TRBJ1-2	TRBV2	CASHRVAGELIDYGYTF
TRBJ1-2	TRBV7-8	CASSLDPSGRVGYTF